This note documents a single T cell receptor beta chain sequence. Its antigen is still unknown. The data were obtained in a study of blood T cells in healthy people across ages. Study outcomes and limitations: Age showed a roughly linear inverse relationship with TCR beta diversity per million T cells.

This CDR3 is 16 amino acids long. CDR1 SEHNR and CDR2 FQNEAQ come from the germline V gene (reference sequence). V lost 1 base to trimming and J lost 1 base, with 8 bases between them. Alongside a J-beta primer mix, a sample-barcoded 5' primer served in a second PCR lasting about 7 to 12 cycles. TCRdb processed the 5' RACE reads anew with MiXCR; each CDR3 protein has one entry. The sample records about 1.8 million distinct CDR3 sequences, less than 50% being singletons. The sample taken for sequencing was blood. The sequence was obtained from a woman in her thirties or forties in good health. The gene calls are TRBV7-9 and TRBJ2-6; no clear D. CDR3 nucleotides: TGTGCCAGCAGCTTAGGGCCGGCTTCTGGGGCCAACGTCCTGACTTTC. Its protein product is CASSLGPASGANVLTF.